This T cell receptor (beta chain) stems from a study of cytomegalovirus exposure and HLA in healthy donors. Nominally healthy donors were sampled, though unrecorded immune exposures were likely. The table lists this clone with a count of one. The target antigen is unknown. Trimming at V came to 0 bases and at J to 3 bases, leaving 6 bases not matched to a gene. The CDR3 extends over 16 amino acids. In germline, CDR1 is SGDLS, CDR2 YYNGEE. This PCR relied on a set of 60 Vbeta primers and 13 Jbeta primers. Assay used: immunoSEQ multiplex PCR; TCRdb lists only in-frame clones, some missing. The sample has 200,000 or so clones, 82% seen once. General study findings and limits: For TCR beta chains, V- and J-gene trimming was later linked to a missense DCLRE1C variant. DRB1 had the most TCR associations and HLA-C the fewest, a later analysis found, with rates varying by HLA locus.

This sequence joins TRBV9 and TRBJ1-3; 7 nucleotides match TRBD1. This TCR was recovered from a boy younger than 10 in good health and CMV-seronegative. The sequencing input was PBMCs. CDR3: CASSVGAQGSGNTIYF. The CDR3 DNA follows: TGTGCCAGCAGCGTAGGGGCACAGGGGAGTGGAAACACCATATATTTT.